This TCR beta chain is from a study of cytomegalovirus exposure and HLA in healthy donors. Study-wide results and limits: First-cohort TCR clusters were later found to tend to co-occur in the 120 or so validation repertoires. Most TCR sequences proved rare, with some public TCRs found in many donors.

Details on this clone: What it binds is not known.

The method was immunoSEQ multiplex PCR; TCRdb's version includes in-frame clones alone and lacks a portion of them. The table records fewer than 350,000 clones, 88% of them present only once. Sequencing input: PBMCs. The receptor was derived from a woman between 18 and 29 years old in good health and CMV-seronegative.

The chain's CDR3 is CASYRGAVEVNTIYF. In DNA, the CDR3 is TGTGCCAGCTATAGGGGCGCGGTCGAAGTAAACACCATATATTTT. The V and J genes are TRBV19 and TRBJ1-3; possibly TRBD1 for D (5 bases). Trimming left V 9 bases short and J 6 bases short, with 21 bases between. Germline-derived CDR1 and CDR2 are LNHDA and SQIVND (reference sequence). This CDR3 is 15 amino acids long. Full variable domain (remainder filled in from reference TRBV19 and TRBJ1-3): DGGITQSPKYLFRKEGQNVTLSCEQNLNHDAMYWYRQDPGQGLRLIYYSQIVNDFQKGDIAEGYSVSREKKESFPLTVTSAQKNPTAFYLCASYRGAVEVNTIYFGEGSWLTVV.